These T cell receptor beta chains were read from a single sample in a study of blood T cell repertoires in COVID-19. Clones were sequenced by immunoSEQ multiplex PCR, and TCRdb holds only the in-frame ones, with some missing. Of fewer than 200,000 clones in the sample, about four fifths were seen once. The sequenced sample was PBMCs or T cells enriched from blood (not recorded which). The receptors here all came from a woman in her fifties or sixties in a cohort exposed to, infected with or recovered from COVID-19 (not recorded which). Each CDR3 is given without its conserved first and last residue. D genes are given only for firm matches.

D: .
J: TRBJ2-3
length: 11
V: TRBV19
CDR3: ASRRQGGDTQY

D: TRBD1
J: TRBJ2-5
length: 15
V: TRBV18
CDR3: ASSPNRGGGRVETQY

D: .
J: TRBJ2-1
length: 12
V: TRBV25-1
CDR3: ASSDSSSYNEQF

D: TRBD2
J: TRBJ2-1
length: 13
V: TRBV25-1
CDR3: ASSEYSGRYNEQF

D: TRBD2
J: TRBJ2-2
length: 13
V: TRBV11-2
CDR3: ASSFSGGNTGELF

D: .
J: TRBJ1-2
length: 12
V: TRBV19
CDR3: ASSIRGINYGYT

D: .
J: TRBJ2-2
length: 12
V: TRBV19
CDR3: ASSKDRITGELF

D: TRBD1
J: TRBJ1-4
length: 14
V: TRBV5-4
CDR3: ASSIKTGGGGEKLF

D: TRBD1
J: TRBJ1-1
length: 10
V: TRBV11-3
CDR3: ASSLGQAEAF

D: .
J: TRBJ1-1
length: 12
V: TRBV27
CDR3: ASSRVQGDTEAF

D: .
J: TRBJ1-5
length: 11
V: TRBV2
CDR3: ASSPESNQPQH

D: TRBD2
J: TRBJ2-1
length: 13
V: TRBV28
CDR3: ASSLNRGRAVEKF

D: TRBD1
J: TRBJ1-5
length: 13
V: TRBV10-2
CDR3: ASSETTGSNQPQH

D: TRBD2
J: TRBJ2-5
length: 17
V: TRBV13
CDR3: ASSSDISRLAGGTETQY

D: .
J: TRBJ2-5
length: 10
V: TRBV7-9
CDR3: ASSDYQETQY

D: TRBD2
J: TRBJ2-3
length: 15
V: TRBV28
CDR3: ASHYSGGRGRGDTQY

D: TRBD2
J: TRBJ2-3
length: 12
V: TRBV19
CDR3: ASRLAVATDTQY

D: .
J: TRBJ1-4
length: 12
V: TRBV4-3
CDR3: ASSQDGGDPILF

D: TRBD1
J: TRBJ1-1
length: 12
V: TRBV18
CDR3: ASSPSQGGTEAF

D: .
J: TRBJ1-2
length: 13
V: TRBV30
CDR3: ACGLGAGPNYGYT

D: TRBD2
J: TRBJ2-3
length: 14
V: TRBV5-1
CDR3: ASSLAASGSTDTQY

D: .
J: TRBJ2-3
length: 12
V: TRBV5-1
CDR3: ASSNLRQTDTQY